This T cell receptor beta chain stems from a study of OX40 agonist ivuxolimab in advanced cancers. About the study as a whole: Ivuxolimab was a fully human IgG2 agonistic monoclonal antibody targeting the costimulatory receptor OX40 (CD134). Intravenous ivuxolimab was administered to patients every 2 weeks at six dose levels: 0.01, 0.1, 0.3, 1.5, 3 and 10 mg/kg. Of the roughly 52 patients in dose escalation, 19 had hepatocellular carcinoma, roughly 15 had melanoma, 9 had renal cell carcinoma and 9 had head and neck cancer. A male proportion of 70% to 90% and a mean age of around 60 years, ranging from roughly 23 to 80, were recorded for the dose-escalation cohort. Prior anti-PD-1, anti-PD-L1 or anti-CTLA-4 therapy was permitted, and checkpoint inhibitors had been received by about two fifths of dose-escalation patients. Three dose-escalation patients achieved partial responses, one with hepatocellular carcinoma and two with cutaneous melanoma. The point of sequencing TCRbeta in the periphery was to test whether ivuxolimab changed TCR sequence diversity and drove clonal T-cell expansion. The paper describes the monotherapy dose-escalation part (N ≈ 49 patients) of the phase I trial of ivuxolimab. Findings and caveats that apply to the study as a whole: After ivuxolimab, more expanded clones were found on average in CD8+ T cells than in CD4+ T cells. Low levels of normalized T-cell clonal expansion were also seen in some patients who did not respond. At doses of 0.1 to 3.0 mg/kg, clonal expansion of both CD4+ and CD8+ blood T cells was observed from baseline to week 6. In the 0.1-3.0 mg/kg groups, partial responders were among the patients with the lowest normalized peripheral clonal expansion, particularly in CD8+ T cells. The antigen specificity of the clonally expanded peripheral T cells was not determined.

Genomic DNA was extracted from sorted cells for sequencing of the TCRbeta CDR3 region. The immunoSEQ Assay was used for sequencing of TCRbeta CDR3 regions. TCRdb stores this immuneACCESS table with in-frame sequences only. Part of the clones is absent; in the studies checked, under half of the shortfall reflects unresolved V genes, and no reason is known for the rest. Counted in this sample were about 82,000 clones; 85% to 90% of them appeared once. The top ten clones comprise 2.4% of the sample. The germline V gene gives CDR1 as MGHRA and CDR2 as YSYEKL. Between the V and J ends, shortened by 5 bases and 8 bases respectively, the junction contains 13 bases. Including cysteine and phenylalanine, the CDR3 has 13 amino acids. The kept DNA is CDR3 alone, 39 bases in frame from the first base. This clone was detected only a few times. It lacks a known antigen. No much larger clone exists at a distance of one base, and base qualities are not known.

Patients with autoimmune disease history or receiving systemic immunosuppression were excluded from the trial. Peripheral blood for TCR sequencing was collected from all dose cohorts at baseline, on cycle 4 day 1, and on cycle 7 day 1. The samples were drawn from a first-in-human, open-label, multicenter phase I dose-escalation trial of ivuxolimab. Adults with locally advanced or metastatic melanoma, renal cell, hepatocellular, or head and neck squamous cell carcinoma were enrolled in the trial. CD4+ and CD8+ T cells were sorted separately from peripheral blood before TCR sequencing. The material was CD4+ or CD8+ T cells sorted from blood, obtained in a trial of the OX40 agonist ivuxolimab. The chain is made from TRBV4-1 and TRBJ2-4; the D gene is possibly TRBD1 or TRBD2, with 5 bases matching each. This sequence originates from an adult with an advanced solid tumor such as melanoma, head and neck, liver or kidney cancer. Here is the DNA: TGCGCCAGCAGCGCCATATTGGGGGACATTCAGTACTTC. It encodes CASSAILGDIQYF.